This TCR beta chain emerged from a study of blood T cell repertoires in COVID-19. Study-level information: Donors in the United States, Italy and Spain gave samples during acute or convalescent COVID-19. Sample material is recorded as cDNA or gDNA derived from T cells, B-cell-depleted T cells, or PBMCs.

Germline V gene sequence: CDR1 LNHDA, CDR2 SQIVND (reference sequence). Trimming left V 3 bases short and J 7 bases short, with 16 bases between. CDR3 length: 15 amino acids. The repertoire was sequenced with immunoSEQ multiplex PCR; TCRdb's copy has only in-frame clones and lacks some. The repertoire holds tens of thousands of clones, with around 82% as singletons. This sequence was found in a human donor in a cohort sampled during active COVID-19. Sequencing input: peripheral blood. The chain is built from TRBV19 and TRBJ1-5; D unresolved. CDR3 DNA: TGTGCCAGTAGTATTCCCGACCCGACCAGGCAGCCCCAGCATTTT. Residues: CASSIPDPTRQPQHF.